This passage covers 3 T cell receptor beta chains from one sample sequenced in a study of response to subunit inactivated influenza vaccine listed by TCRdb under 2018. The receptor library was made with RT-PCR. This sample was sequenced with an Illumina HiSeq 2500. The public reads were quality trimmed at Q25 with fastp and then assembled into clones with MiXCR by TCRdb, keeping productive beta chains. Entries are consolidated by CDR3 protein sequence, retaining the most common genes and DNA. The sample table shows just over 300,000 distinct CDR3 sequences, and roughly 22% are seen once. The leading ten clones occupy 10% to 13% of the sample. Sequencing was performed on PBMCs from blood, taken 21 months after vaccination. Receptor source: a man in his fifties or sixties who received an inactivated influenza vaccine. Donor details come from another sample of the same person, matched by shared clones.

This clonotype was seen a few times. The chain recombines TRBV18 with TRBJ1-1; D ambiguous. With 4 bases removed from V and 1 base from J, the gap between germline ends came to 10 bases. The CDR3 is 14 amino acids. Germline-derived CDR1 and CDR2 are KGHSH and LQKENI. The CDR3, as DNA: TGTGCCAGCTCACTAACCGACAAGAACACTGAAGCTTTCTTT. As protein: CASSLTDKNTEAFF. The full variable domain, in which reference TRBV18 and TRBJ1-1 provide the parts outside the CDR3, is NAGVMQNPRHLVRRRGQEARLRCSPMKGHSHVYWYRQLPEEGLKFMVYLQKENIIDESGMPKERFSAEFPKEGPSILRIQQVVRGDSAAYFCASSLTDKNTEAFFGQGTRLTVV.

Only a few counts were recorded for this clonotype. The rearrangement uses TRBV20-1 and TRBJ1-1; D unresolved. The CDR3 runs to 14 residues. CDR1 and CDR2 from the germline V gene are DFQATT and SNEGSKA (reference sequence). The V end lost 3 bases, the J end lost 0 bases, and 11 bases lay between the germline ends. The CDR3 loop reads CSASGGNMNTEAFF. DNA for the CDR3: TGCAGTGCTAGTGGAGGGAACATGAACACTGAAGCTTTCTTT.

The rearrangement joins TRBV29-1 to TRBJ2-1; the match to TRBD2 covers 13 bases. V shed 5 bases and J 6 bases; nucleotides not matched to a gene: 4. Germline CDR1 and CDR2: SQVTM and ANQGSEA. The CDR3 is made up of 14 amino acids. CDR3 region: CSVSRTSGSNEQFF. In DNA form, the CDR3 reads TGCAGCGTTTCGAGGACTAGCGGGAGCAATGAGCAGTTCTTC.